A selection of T cell receptor beta chains follows, all from one sample in a study of blood T cell repertoires in COVID-19. TCRdb's copy holds only in-frame clones and misses some; the assay was immunoSEQ multiplex PCR. The sample records 84,000 or so clones, roughly four fifths being singletons. Input material: peripheral blood. The receptors shown here come from an elderly woman with acute or convalescent COVID-19. CDR3s include the opening cysteine and the closing phenylalanine or tryptophan. A D gene is named only where the DNA matches it firmly. Size is stated for part of the rows, as once, few or many counts, or as a class when the clone is expanded.

j_call clone_size v_call d_call cdr3_nt cdr3_aa
TRBJ2-3 . TRBV11-2 TRBD2 TGTGCCAGCAGCTTAGGGAGACTAGCGGGGGGGCTCACAGATACGCAGTATTTT CASSLGRLAGGLTDTQYF
TRBJ2-5 . TRBV7-3 TRBD1 TGTGCCAGCAGCTTAAGAGGGGGCCATCAAGAGACCCAGTACTTC CASSLRGGHQETQYF
TRBJ2-3 . TRBV4-2 . TGTGCCAGCAGCCTCTTACTGACTAGTGTTACGTATTTT CASSLLLTSVTYF
TRBJ1-2 once TRBV27 TRBD1 TGTGCCAGCAGTGCCGGGACAGGGACGTATGGCTACACCTTC CASSAGTGTYGYTF
TRBJ1-2 . TRBV5-4 . TGTGCCAGCAGCTCTAACACAGGTTTATATGGCTACACCTTC CASSSNTGLYGYTF
TRBJ2-2 . TRBV23-1 . TGCGCCAGCAGCGTGGCCACCGGGGAGCTGTTTTTT CASSVATGELFF
TRBJ1-1 . TRBV3-1/TRBV3-2 TRBD1 TGTGCCAGCAGCCGTGCGGGACAGGGGGCTCTTGGACTGAACACTGAAGCTTTCTTT CASSRAGQGALGLNTEAFF
TRBJ1-6 few TRBV7-9 . TGTGCCAGCAGACTAGTCGGGGGGACCGATTCACCCCTCCACTTT CASRLVGGTDSPLHF
TRBJ2-2 once TRBV19 TRBD1 TGTGCCAGTAGTCTCACCCCCAAGGGGGCGCACACCGGGGAGCTGTTTTTT CASSLTPKGAHTGELFF
TRBJ2-1 . TRBV28 TRBD2 TGTGCCAGCAGTAGCGGGGGTACGAGCTCCTACAATGAGCAGTTCTTC CASSSGGTSSYNEQFF
TRBJ1-3 once TRBV7-2 . TGTGCCAGCAGCTTCGCCGCCCCCCCACGGAACACCATATATTTT CASSFAAPPRNTIYF
TRBJ2-7 . TRBV21-1 . TGTGCCAGCAGTTTACAGGGACACGAGCAGTACTTC CASSLQGHEQYF
TRBJ2-7 . TRBV7-8 . TGTGCCAGCAGCGTCTTCGGGGAGAGCTCCTACGAGCAGTACTTC CASSVFGESSYEQYF
TRBJ2-1 . TRBV5-1 . TGCGCCAGCAGCTCCCAACAGGGGGGGACCAATGAGCAGTTCTTC CASSSQQGGTNEQFF
TRBJ2-7 . TRBV3-1/TRBV3-2 TRBD1 TGTGCCAGCAGCCAATGGGACAGGGGCTTCTACGAGCAGTACTTC CASSQWDRGFYEQYF
TRBJ2-1 medium-sized TRBV19 . TGTGCCAGTAGTATGGGGTCAGGGGATTATCATGAGCAGTTCTTC CASSMGSGDYHEQFF
TRBJ1-5 . TRBV6-4 . TGTGCCACCCAGGGTCTCCATCAGCCCCAGCATTTT CATQGLHQPQHF
TRBJ2-3 . TRBV6-5 . TGTGCCAGCACTTCAACCTCAGGGGATAAAGATACGCAGTATTTT CASTSTSGDKDTQYF
TRBJ1-4 . TRBV6-5 . TGTGCCAGCTCGAAGGATCAGGGAAGAAATGAAAAACTGTTTTTT CASSKDQGRNEKLFF
TRBJ2-7 . TRBV6-5 TRBD1 TGTGCCAGCAGAAACGGACAGGGGACCTACGAGCAGTACTTC CASRNGQGTYEQYF
TRBJ2-5 . TRBV7-8 . TGTGCCAGCAGCCTGGGAGTCCAAGAGACCCAGTACTTC CASSLGVQETQYF
TRBJ2-4 . TRBV19 . TGTGCCAGTAGATCGGAGGGGTCCGAAAGAAACATTCAGTACTTC CASRSEGSERNIQYF
TRBJ1-1 . TRBV19 . TGTGCCAGTAGTATGGGCGAATTCACTGAAGCTTTCTTT CASSMGEFTEAFF
TRBJ2-5 . TRBV6-2/TRBV6-3 . TGTGCCAGCAGTTACCCCCCCTCAGAGACCCAGTACTTC CASSYPPSETQYF
TRBJ2-1 few TRBV20-1 TRBD2 TGCAGTGCTTCTCTAGCGGGCGAGCAGTTCTTC CSASLAGEQFF
TRBJ2-7 . TRBV4-1 . TGCGCCAGCAGCCTACAACGCTCCTACGAGCAGTACTTC CASSLQRSYEQYF
TRBJ1-1 . TRBV5-4 . TGTGCCAGCAGCTCATTGGAACCGGGGTGGGGGAACACTGAAGCTTTCTTT CASSSLEPGWGNTEAFF